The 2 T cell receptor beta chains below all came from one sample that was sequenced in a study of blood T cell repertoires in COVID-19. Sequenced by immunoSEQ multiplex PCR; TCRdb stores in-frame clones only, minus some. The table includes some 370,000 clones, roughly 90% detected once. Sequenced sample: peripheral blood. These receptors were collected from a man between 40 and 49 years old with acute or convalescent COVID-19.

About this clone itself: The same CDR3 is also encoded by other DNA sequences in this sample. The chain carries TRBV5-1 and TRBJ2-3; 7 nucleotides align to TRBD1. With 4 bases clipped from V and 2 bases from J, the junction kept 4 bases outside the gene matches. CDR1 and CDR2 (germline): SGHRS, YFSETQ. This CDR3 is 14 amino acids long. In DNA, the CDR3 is TGCGCCAGCAGCCCGGGACAGTCCACAGATACGCAGTATTTT. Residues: CASSPGQSTDTQYF.

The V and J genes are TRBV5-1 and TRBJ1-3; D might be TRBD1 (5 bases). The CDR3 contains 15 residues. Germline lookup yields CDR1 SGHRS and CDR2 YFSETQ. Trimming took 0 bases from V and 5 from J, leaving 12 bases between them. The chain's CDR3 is CASSLEPGHRNTIYF. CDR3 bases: TGCGCCAGCAGCTTGGAACCAGGGCATAGAAACACCATATATTTT.